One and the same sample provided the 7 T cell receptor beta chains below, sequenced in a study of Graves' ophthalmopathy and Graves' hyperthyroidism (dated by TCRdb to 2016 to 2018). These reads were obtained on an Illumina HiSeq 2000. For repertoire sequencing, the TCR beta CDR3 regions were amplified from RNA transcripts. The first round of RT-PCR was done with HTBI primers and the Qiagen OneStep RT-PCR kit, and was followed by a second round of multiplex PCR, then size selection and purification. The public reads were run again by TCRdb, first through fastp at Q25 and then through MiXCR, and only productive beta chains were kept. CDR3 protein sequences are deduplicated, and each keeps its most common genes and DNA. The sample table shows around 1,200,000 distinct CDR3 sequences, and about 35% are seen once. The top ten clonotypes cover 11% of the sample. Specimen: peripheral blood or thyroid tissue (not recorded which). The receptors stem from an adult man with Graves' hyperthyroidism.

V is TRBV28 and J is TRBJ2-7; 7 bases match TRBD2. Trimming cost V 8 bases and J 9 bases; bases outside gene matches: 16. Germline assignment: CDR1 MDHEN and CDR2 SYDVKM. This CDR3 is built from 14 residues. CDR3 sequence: CASHQRGGPGRQYF. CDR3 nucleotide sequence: TGTGCCAGCCACCAACGGGGAGGGCCAGGCCGGCAGTACTTC. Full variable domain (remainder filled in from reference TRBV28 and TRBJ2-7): DVKVTQSSRYLVKRTGEKVFLECVQDMDHENMFWYRQDPGLGLRLIYFSYDVKMKEKGDIPEGYSVSREKKERFSLILESASTNQTSMYLCASHQRGGPGRQYFGPGTRLTVT.

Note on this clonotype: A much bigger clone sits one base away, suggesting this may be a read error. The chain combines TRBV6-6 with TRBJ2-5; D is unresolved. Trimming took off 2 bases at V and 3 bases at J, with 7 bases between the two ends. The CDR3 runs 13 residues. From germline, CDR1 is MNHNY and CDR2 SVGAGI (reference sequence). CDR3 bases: TGTGCCAGCAGTTACCGGCCTAAAGAGACCCAGTACTTC. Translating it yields CASSYRPKETQYF.

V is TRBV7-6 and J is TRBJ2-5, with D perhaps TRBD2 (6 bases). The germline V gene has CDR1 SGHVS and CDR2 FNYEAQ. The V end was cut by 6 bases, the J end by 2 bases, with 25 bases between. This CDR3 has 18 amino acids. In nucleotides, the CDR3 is TGTGCCAGCAGAATGGAGCGGCGGACCGGGGGTATTCAAGAGACCCAGTACTTC. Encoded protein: CASRMERRTGGIQETQYF. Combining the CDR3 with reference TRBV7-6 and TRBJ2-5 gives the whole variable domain GAGVSQSPRYKVTKRGQDVALRCDPISGHVSLYWYRQALGQGPEFLTYFNYEAQQDKSGLPNDRFSAERPEGSISTLTIQRTEQRDSAMYRCASRMERRTGGIQETQYFGPGTRLLVL.

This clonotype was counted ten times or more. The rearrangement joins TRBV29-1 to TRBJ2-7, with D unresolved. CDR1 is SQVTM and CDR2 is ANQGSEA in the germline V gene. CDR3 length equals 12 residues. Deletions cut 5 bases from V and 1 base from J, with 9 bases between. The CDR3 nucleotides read TGCAGCGTTAAACTGCAGTCCTACGAGCAGTACTTC. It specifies CSVKLQSYEQYF.

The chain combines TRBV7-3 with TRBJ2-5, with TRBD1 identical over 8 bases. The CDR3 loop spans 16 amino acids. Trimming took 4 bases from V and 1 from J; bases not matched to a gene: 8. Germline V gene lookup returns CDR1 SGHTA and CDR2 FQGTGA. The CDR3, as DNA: TGTGCCAGCAGCTCAGGACAGGGTAGGCCCCAAGAGACCCAGTACTTC. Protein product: CASSSGQGRPQETQYF.

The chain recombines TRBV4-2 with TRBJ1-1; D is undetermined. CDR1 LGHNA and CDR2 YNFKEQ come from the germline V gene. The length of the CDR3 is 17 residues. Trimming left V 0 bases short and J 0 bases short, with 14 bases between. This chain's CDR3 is CASSQDLNKGVNTEAFF. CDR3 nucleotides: TGTGCCAGCAGCCAAGATCTCAATAAAGGTGTGAACACTGAAGCTTTCTTT.

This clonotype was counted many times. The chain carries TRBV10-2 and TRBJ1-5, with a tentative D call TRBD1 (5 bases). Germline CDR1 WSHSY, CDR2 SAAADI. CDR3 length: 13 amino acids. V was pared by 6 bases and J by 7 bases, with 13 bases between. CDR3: CASRDREGQPQHF. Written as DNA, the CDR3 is TGCGCCAGCAGGGACCGAGAGGGGCAGCCCCAGCATTTT.